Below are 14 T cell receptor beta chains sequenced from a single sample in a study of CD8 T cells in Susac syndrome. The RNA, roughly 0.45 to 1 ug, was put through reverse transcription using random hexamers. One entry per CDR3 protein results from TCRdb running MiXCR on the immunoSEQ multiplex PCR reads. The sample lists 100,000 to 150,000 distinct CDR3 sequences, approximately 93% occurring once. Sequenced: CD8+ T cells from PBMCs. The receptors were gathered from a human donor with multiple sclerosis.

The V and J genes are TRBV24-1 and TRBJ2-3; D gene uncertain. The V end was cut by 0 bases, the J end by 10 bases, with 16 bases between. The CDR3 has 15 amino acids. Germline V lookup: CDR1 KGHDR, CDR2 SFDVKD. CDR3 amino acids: CATSDLSAADPAQYF. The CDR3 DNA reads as TGTGCCACCAGTGATTTGTCGGCAGCAGATCCGGCGCAGTATTTT.

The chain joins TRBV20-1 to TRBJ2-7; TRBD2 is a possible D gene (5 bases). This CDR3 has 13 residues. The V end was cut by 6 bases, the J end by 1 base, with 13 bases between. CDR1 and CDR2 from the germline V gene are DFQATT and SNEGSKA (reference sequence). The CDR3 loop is CSATSSGSYEQYF. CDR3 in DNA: TGCAGTGCCACTTCGTCGGGATCCTACGAGCAGTACTTC.

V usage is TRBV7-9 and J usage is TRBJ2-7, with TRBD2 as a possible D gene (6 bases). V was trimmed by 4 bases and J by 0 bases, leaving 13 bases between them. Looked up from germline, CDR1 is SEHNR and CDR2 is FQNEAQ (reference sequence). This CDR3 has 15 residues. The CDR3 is CASSSGGGFSYEQYV. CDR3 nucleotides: TGTGCCAGCAGCTCCGGGGGAGGCTTCTCCTACGAGCAGTACGTC.

CDR3 loop: CASSGADRGDQPQHF. CDR3 nucleotides: TGTGCCAGCAGTGGCGCGGACAGGGGTGATCAGCCCCAGCATTTT. The J gene is TRBJ1-5, the V gene TRBV12-3 or TRBV12-4, with 9 bases fitting TRBD1. The V and J ends lost 5 bases and 5 bases, in that order; junction bases with no gene match: 7. The CDR3 sequence is 15 residues long.

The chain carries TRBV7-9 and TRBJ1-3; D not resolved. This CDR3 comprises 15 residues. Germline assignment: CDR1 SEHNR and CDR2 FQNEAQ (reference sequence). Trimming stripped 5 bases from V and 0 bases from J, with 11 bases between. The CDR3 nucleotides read TGTGCCAGCAGCCAAACCCTCCCCTCTGGAAACACCATATATTTT. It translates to CASSQTLPSGNTIYF.

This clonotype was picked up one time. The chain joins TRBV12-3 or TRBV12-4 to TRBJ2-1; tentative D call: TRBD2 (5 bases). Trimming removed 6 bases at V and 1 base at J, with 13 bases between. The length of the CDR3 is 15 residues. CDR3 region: CASSLDYRSYNEQFF. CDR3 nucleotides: TGTGCCAGCAGCCTCGACTACAGATCCTACAATGAGCAGTTCTTC.

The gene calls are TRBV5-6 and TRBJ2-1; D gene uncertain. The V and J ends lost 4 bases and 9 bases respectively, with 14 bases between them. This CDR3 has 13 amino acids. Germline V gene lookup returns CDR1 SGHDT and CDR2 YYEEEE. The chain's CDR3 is CASSPRGLGEQFF. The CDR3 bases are TGTGCCAGCAGCCCCCGAGGTCTAGGTGAGCAGTTCTTC.

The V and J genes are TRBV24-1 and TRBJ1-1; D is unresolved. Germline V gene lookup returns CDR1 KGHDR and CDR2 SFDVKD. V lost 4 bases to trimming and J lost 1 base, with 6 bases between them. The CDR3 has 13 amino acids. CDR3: CATSEGRNTEAFF. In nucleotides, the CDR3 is TGTGCCACCAGTGAGGGAAGGAACACTGAAGCTTTCTTT.

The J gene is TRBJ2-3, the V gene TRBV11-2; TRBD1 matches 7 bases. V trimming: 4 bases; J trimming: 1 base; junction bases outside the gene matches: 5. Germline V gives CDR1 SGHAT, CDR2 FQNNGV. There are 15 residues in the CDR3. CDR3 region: CASSSSDRGTDTQYF. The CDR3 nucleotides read TGTGCCAGCAGCTCCTCAGACAGGGGCACAGATACGCAGTATTTT.

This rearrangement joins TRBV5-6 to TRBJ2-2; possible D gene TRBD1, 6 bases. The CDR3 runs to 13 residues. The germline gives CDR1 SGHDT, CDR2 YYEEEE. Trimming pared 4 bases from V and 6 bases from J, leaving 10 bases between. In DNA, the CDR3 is TGTGCCAGCAGCCAGGGGTTTCCCGGGGAGCTGTTTTTT. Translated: CASSQGFPGELFF.

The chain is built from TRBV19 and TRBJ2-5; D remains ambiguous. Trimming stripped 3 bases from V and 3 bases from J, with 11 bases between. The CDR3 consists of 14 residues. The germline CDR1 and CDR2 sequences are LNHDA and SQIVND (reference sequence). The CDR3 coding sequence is TGTGCCAGTAGTATTGACCCCAGCGAAGAGACCCAGTACTTC. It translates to CASSIDPSEETQYF. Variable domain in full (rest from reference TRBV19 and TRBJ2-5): DGGITQSPKYLFRKEGQNVTLSCEQNLNHDAMYWYRQDPGQGLRLIYYSQIVNDFQKGDIAEGYSVSREKKESFPLTVTSAQKNPTAFYLCASSIDPSEETQYFGPGTRLLVL.

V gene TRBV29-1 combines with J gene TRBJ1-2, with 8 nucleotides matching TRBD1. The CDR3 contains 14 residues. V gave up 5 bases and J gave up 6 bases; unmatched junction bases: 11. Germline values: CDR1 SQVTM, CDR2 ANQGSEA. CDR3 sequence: CSVFGQGPLDGYTF. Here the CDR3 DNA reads TGCAGCGTTTTCGGACAGGGCCCCTTGGATGGCTACACCTTC.

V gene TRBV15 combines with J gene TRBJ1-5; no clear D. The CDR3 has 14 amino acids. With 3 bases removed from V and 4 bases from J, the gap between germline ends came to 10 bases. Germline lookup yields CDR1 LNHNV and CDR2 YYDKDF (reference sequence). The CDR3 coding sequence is TGTGCCACCAGCAGGGAAGGGAGGAATCAGCCCCAGCATTTT. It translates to CATSREGRNQPQHF.

This chain's CDR3 is CASSQVGPGRIEAFF. The CDR3 bases are TGTGCCAGCAGCCAAGTGGGGCCAGGGAGGATTGAAGCTTTCTTT. This chain joins TRBV3-1 and TRBJ1-1; tentative D call: TRBD1 (5 bases). From germline, CDR1 is LGHDT and CDR2 YNNKEL (reference sequence). Deletions cut 1 base from V and 7 bases from J, with 16 bases between. The CDR3 runs to 15 residues. Together with reference TRBV3-1 and TRBJ1-1, the CDR3 gives the full variable domain: DTAVSQTPKYLVTQMGNDKSIKCEQNLGHDTMYWYKQDSKKFLKIMFSYNNKELIINETVPNRFSPKSPDKAHLNLHINSLELGDSAVYFCASSQVGPGRIEAFFGQGTRLTVV.